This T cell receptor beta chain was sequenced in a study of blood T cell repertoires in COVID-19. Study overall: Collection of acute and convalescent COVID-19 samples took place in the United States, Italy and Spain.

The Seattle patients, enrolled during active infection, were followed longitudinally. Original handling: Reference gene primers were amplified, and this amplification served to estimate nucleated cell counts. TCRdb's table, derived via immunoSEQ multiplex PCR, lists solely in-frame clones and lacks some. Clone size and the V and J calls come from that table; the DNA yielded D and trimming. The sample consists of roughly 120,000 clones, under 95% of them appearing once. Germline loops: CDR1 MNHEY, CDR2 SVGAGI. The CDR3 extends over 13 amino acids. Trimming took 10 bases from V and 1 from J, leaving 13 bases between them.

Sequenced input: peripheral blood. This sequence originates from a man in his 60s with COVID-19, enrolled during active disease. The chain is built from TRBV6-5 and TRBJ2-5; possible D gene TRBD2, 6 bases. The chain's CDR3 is CAISGLRQETQYF. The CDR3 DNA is TGTGCCATCTCGGGACTCCGCCAAGAGACCCAGTACTTC.